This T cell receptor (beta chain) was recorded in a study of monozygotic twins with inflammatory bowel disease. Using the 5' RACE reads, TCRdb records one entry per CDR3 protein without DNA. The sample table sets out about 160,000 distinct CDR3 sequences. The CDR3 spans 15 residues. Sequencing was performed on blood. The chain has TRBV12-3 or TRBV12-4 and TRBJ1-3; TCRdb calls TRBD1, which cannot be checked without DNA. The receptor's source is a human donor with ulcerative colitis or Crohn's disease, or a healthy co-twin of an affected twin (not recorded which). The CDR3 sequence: CASSYMGFSGNTIYF.